The next 23 T cell receptor beta chains were all read from a single sample in a study of T cells after yellow fever vaccination. MiXCR, applied by TCRdb to the 5' RACE reads, yields one record per CDR3 protein. The table has 350,000 to 450,000 distinct CDR3 sequences, under 20% seen once. The material was PBMCs, obtained before the yellow fever booster vaccination. Receptors were obtained from a man in his late teens or twenties who received the YFV17D yellow fever vaccine.

The genes are TRBV5-8 and TRBJ1-2; D ambiguous. Germline assignment: CDR1 SGHTS and CDR2 YDEGEE. Between the trimmed V and J ends, which lost 0 bases and 2 bases, there was a span of 17 bases. The CDR3 consists of 17 residues. CDR3 nucleotide sequence: TGTGCCAGCAGCTTGGTTGTCAGCCAAAGAACCAACTATGGCTACACCTTC. Its translation is CASSLVVSQRTNYGYTF.

The table lists this clonotype with a few counts. V is TRBV15 and J is TRBJ1-2; D gene unclear. Germline V gene sequence: CDR1 LNHNV, CDR2 YYDKDF (reference sequence). V dropped 1 base and J dropped 7 bases, with 4 bases sitting between them. The CDR3 runs to 11 residues. The CDR3 bases are TGTGCCACCAGCAGAGGGGGTGGCTACACCTTC. It yields the protein CATSRGGGYTF.

In its sample, this clonotype was seen a few times. The chain employs TRBV6-5 and TRBJ1-6; no clear D gene. V lost 4 bases and J lost 7, with 17 bases in between. The CDR3 sequence is 16 residues long. Germline V gives CDR1 MNHEY, CDR2 SVGAGI. The CDR3 coding sequence is TGTGCCAGCAGTTCAAGGCCGGAGATCTTCAATTCACCCCTCCACTTT. Its protein is CASSSRPEIFNSPLHF.

This clonotype was counted between two and nine times. Possible read error: a much larger clone is one base away. The chain couples TRBV28 to TRBJ1-1; a possible D gene is TRBD1 (5 bases). Trimming cost V 3 bases and J 4 bases, with 6 bases left between them. The CDR3 totals 12 residues. Looked up from germline, CDR1 is MDHEN and CDR2 is SYDVKM. The CDR3 nucleotides are TGTGCCAGCAGTTTTGGGGCCACTGAAGCTTTCTTT. Translation: CASSFGATEAFF.

A word on this clonotype: Possible read error: a much larger clone is one base away. J is TRBJ1-2 and V is TRBV10-3, with a tentative D call TRBD1 (5 bases). Trimming shortened V by 6 bases and J by 6 bases, and 17 bases separated the two germline ends. The CDR3 extends over 14 amino acids. Germline CDR1 ENHRY, CDR2 SYGVKD. CDR3 in amino acids: CAISTLTAVDGYTF. In nucleotides, the CDR3 is TGTGCCATCAGCACCCTGACAGCAGTGGATGGCTACACCTTC.

This clonotype showed up just a few times. V is TRBV5-5 and J is TRBJ2-7, with D possibly TRBD1 on 6 matching bases. Between the trimmed V and J ends, which lost 0 bases and 4 bases, there was a span of 8 bases. Germline assignment: CDR1 SGHKS and CDR2 YYEKEE (reference sequence). There are 13 residues in the CDR3. For the CDR3, the DNA is TGTGCCAGCAGCTTGGCCGGGACATACGAGCAGTACGTC. Amino acid sequence: CASSLAGTYEQYV.

The chain joins TRBV4-3 to TRBJ2-3, with TRBD1 matching 9 bases. The ends lost 4 bases at V and 2 bases at J; junction bases unmatched: 7. The CDR3 length is 16 residues. In germline, CDR1 is LGHNA, CDR2 YSLEER. CDR3 DNA sequence: TGCGCCAGCAGCCTAACCGGGACAGGGACCACAGATACGCAGTATTTT. Its protein product is CASSLTGTGTTDTQYF.

This clonotype was recorded a few times. The chain combines TRBV6-4 with TRBJ2-3, with TRBD2 identical over 9 bases. Germline V gene lookup returns CDR1 MRHNA and CDR2 SNTAGT. The CDR3 has 14 amino acids. Germline trimming cut 0 bases from V and 6 bases from J; bases unmatched to any gene: 1. CDR3 nucleotides: TGTGCCAGCAGTGACTCGCGGGGGGGCGATACGCAGTATTTT. Protein sequence: CASSDSRGGDTQYF.

This clonotype was observed a few times. The chain has TRBV5-1 and TRBJ1-4, with D perhaps TRBD1 (5 bases). V was clipped by 0 bases and J by 2 bases, with 8 bases between them. Germline CDR1 reads SGHRS; CDR2 reads YFSETQ. The CDR3 is 15 residues long. Here the CDR3 DNA reads TGCGCCAGCAGCTTGGGAGACAGTACTAATGAAAAACTGTTTTTT. Its translation: CASSLGDSTNEKLFF. The full variable domain, rest sourced from reference TRBV5-1 and TRBJ1-4, is KAGVTQTPRYLIKTRGQQVTLSCSPISGHRSVSWYQQTPGQGLQFLFEYFSETQRNKGNFPGRFSGRQFSNSRSEMNVSTLELGDSALYLCASSLGDSTNEKLFFGSGTQLSVL.

The chain has TRBV14 and TRBJ2-5; 7 positions match TRBD2. V shed 11 bases, J shed 2 bases, and the junction held 8 bases outside the gene matches. The germline gives CDR1 SGHDN, CDR2 FVKESK. The CDR3 totals 13 residues. The CDR3 DNA sequence: TGTGCCGGACGGGGGGATGTTCAAGAGACCCAGTACTTC. It specifies CAGRGDVQETQYF.

This clonotype was recorded a few times. V is TRBV11-2 and J is TRBJ2-1, with TRBD2 identical over 9 bases. This CDR3 is 17 amino acids long. Trimming cost V 1 base and J 4 bases; bases outside gene matches: 8. CDR1 is SGHAT and CDR2 is FQNNGV in the germline V gene. CDR3: CASSLAPGGGAYNEQFF. Here the CDR3 DNA reads TGTGCCAGCAGCTTAGCGCCGGGCGGGGGGGCTTACAATGAGCAGTTCTTC.

This clonotype turned up a few times. J is TRBJ1-6 and V is TRBV9; D is uncertain. Per germline, CDR1 SGDLS and CDR2 YYNGEE. V was trimmed by 3 bases and J by 5 bases, leaving 6 bases between them. The CDR3 contains 13 residues. In nucleotides, the CDR3 is TGTGCCAGCAGCGCAGGACATAATTCACCCCTCCACTTT. Its protein product is CASSAGHNSPLHF.

This clonotype was counted at least ten times. This rearrangement joins TRBV18 to TRBJ1-2; TRBD1 aligns across 10 bases. This CDR3 contains 16 residues. The ends lost 4 bases at V and 3 bases at J; junction bases unmatched: 8. The germline V gene has CDR1 KGHSH and CDR2 LQKENI. The CDR3 DNA is TGTGCCAGCTCACAGACCCCGGGACAGGGGTACTATGGCTACACCTTC. Protein product: CASSQTPGQGYYGYTF.

This clonotype was counted a few times. The chain uses TRBV7-2 and TRBJ2-7; 8 nucleotides agree with TRBD2. Germline assignment: CDR1 SGHTA and CDR2 FQGNSA. The CDR3 extends over 17 amino acids. V lost 2 bases to trimming and J lost 6 bases; unmatched junction nucleotides: 15. CDR3 in DNA: TGTGCCAGCAGCTTAAGCGGGGGTACTCGACCCCTGGCCGAGCAGTACTTC. Translated, it gives CASSLSGGTRPLAEQYF.

The V gene is TRBV12-5, the J gene TRBJ2-1; D ambiguous. The germline CDR1 and CDR2 sequences are LGHNT and FRNRAP. Trimming took off 1 base at V and 5 bases at J, with 6 bases between the two ends. CDR3 length equals 13 residues. The CDR3 DNA is TGTGCTAGTGGTTTGGGACTGAACAATGAGCAGTTCTTC. Translation: CASGLGLNNEQFF.

V gene TRBV20-1 combines with J gene TRBJ1-2, with D tentatively TRBD1 (5 bases). V was pared by 2 bases and J by 4 bases, with 23 bases between. The CDR3 contains 17 residues. CDR1 is DFQATT, CDR2 SNEGSKA, per germline (reference sequence). This CDR3 reads CSARPLLGDLRLYGYTF. The DNA of the CDR3 is TGCAGTGCTAGACCCCTCCTGGGGGATCTAAGGCTCTATGGCTACACCTTC.

The chain recombines TRBV12-3 or TRBV12-4 with TRBJ1-1, with D hard to call. V gave up 6 bases and J gave up 2 bases, with 10 bases separating them. The CDR3 has 13 amino acids. The CDR3 coding sequence is TGTGCCAGCAGCCGACTCTTTAACACTGAAGCTTTCTTT. Its translation: CASSRLFNTEAFF.

This clonotype showed up just a few times. The chain is built from TRBV4-1 and TRBJ2-6, with 10 bases matching TRBD1. Germline CDR1 reads MGHRA; CDR2 reads YSYEKL. The V segment lost 1 base and the J segment 1 base; nucleotides outside the gene matches: 7. The CDR3 has 19 residues. The CDR3 sequence: CASSQGIRDRGSGANVLTF. CDR3 coding DNA: TGCGCCAGCAGCCAAGGTATACGGGACAGGGGTTCTGGGGCCAACGTCCTGACTTTC.

This clonotype was counted only a few times. The chain employs TRBV5-5 and TRBJ1-5, with TRBD1 matching 10 bases. Germline V gives CDR1 SGHKS, CDR2 YYEKEE (reference sequence). The CDR3 sequence is 15 residues long. V was pared by 4 bases and J by 6 bases, with 7 bases of the junction left unmatched. Here the CDR3 reads CASSPRQGASQPQHF. The CDR3 DNA is TGTGCCAGCAGCCCCCGACAGGGGGCGAGTCAGCCCCAGCATTTT.

The chain carries TRBV24-1 and TRBJ2-1; 10 bases fit TRBD1. Trimming took 9 bases from V and 9 from J; bases not matched to a gene: 7. The CDR3 contains 13 residues. From germline, CDR1 is KGHDR and CDR2 SFDVKD. The CDR3 nucleotides are TGTGCCACCGTGGGGACAGGGGCGTCTGAGCAGTTCTTC. Its protein is CATVGTGASEQFF.

V is TRBV12-3 or TRBV12-4 and J is TRBJ1-3; 7 bases fit TRBD1. Trimming took 6 bases from V and 4 from J; bases not matched to a gene: 9. This CDR3 comprises 15 residues. DNA for the CDR3: TGTGCCAGCAGAGCTACAGGGGCTGACGGAAACACCATATATTTT. Encoded protein: CASRATGADGNTIYF.

The chain recombines TRBV6-6 with TRBJ2-5; a weak D match, TRBD1 (6 bases). Per the germline V gene, CDR1 is MNHNY and CDR2 is SVGAGI (reference sequence). The CDR3 totals 12 residues. V was cut by 9 bases and J by 5 bases, with 13 bases left in between. The CDR3 DNA sequence: TGTGCCAGTCAGGGGACCGACGAGACCCAGTACTTC. It yields the protein CASQGTDETQYF.

The V call is TRBV20-1, the J call TRBJ2-7, with a possible D match to TRBD2 (5 bases). The CDR3 sequence is 13 residues long. Germline V gene lookup returns CDR1 DFQATT and CDR2 SNEGSKA (reference sequence). The V end was cut by 0 bases, the J end by 4 bases, with 10 bases between. CDR3 coding DNA: TGCAGTGCTAGAGAGCTACCGGGATACGAGCAGTACGTC. It yields the protein CSARELPGYEQYV.